Listed below are T cell receptor beta chains from one sample, sequenced in a study of technical replicates of blood from a few donors. Produced via immunoSEQ multiplex PCR; TCRdb's table is partial and in-frame only. The sample has 75,000 to 80,000 clones, approximately 94% seen once; the top ten hold over 0.35%. Source material: T cells isolated from PBMCs. The receptors shown here come from a human donor in good health. CDR3s leave out the opening cysteine and the closing phenylalanine or tryptophan.

>TRBV9
ASPETRDSDYEQY
>TRBV6-5
ASNDRGPSYEQY
>TRBV7-2
ASSLAGREAQY
>TRBV28
ASSLSQGQAF
>TRBV7-3
ASRIPGQGTRGRTGELF
>TRBV30
ARGQGGYNEQF
>TRBV5-1
ASSAWDRATYEQY
>TRBV27
ASRGLAAYNEQF
>TRBV6-5
ASSYQGVHEQY
>TRBV10-3
AISEEGVSYEQY
>TRBV28
AIGSGIPYEQY
>TRBV13
ASSLDRGLGNTIY
>TRBV7-9
ASLEKGYTQY
>TRBV6-5
ASTTGYLTEAF